This TCR beta chain was recovered during a study of T cells in Graves' hyperthyroidism and ophthalmopathy. Study-level background: Specimen type is peripheral blood, collected at initial diagnosis prior to any treatment.

Regions amplified from RNA transcripts were the TCR beta CDR3 regions. An initial round of RT-PCR targeting the TCR CDR3 relied on the HTBI primer set. TCRdb passed the multiplex PCR reads through MiXCR, listing each CDR3 protein once. The table includes under 450,000 distinct CDR3 sequences, approximately 14% detected once. This clonotype was counted ten times or more. CDR3 size: 15 residues. Germline lookup yields CDR1 SGHRS and CDR2 YFSETQ. Trimming took 0 bases from V and 2 from J; bases not matched to a gene: 3. V is TRBV5-1 and J is TRBJ2-3, with 7 positions matching TRBD2. The receptor comes from a young woman with Graves' hyperthyroidism. What was sequenced was blood. The CDR3 nucleotides are TGCGCCAGCAGCTTGGGAGCGGGGATCACAGATACGCAGTATTTT. It yields the protein CASSLGAGITDTQYF.